Sequencing of this T cell receptor (beta chain) was carried out in a study of control samples from healthy donors and cancer patients. The assay was immunoSEQ multiplex PCR, and TCRdb's table has in-frame clones only and misses some. This table has around 180,000 clones, 91% appearing once. V trimming: 6 bases; J trimming: 0 bases; junction bases outside the gene matches: 5. Germline loops: CDR1 SNHLY, CDR2 FYNNEI. The CDR3 runs to 15 residues. This clone was seen only once. The rearrangement joins TRBV2 to TRBJ1-3, with 7 nucleotides matching TRBD1. The origin of this receptor is a woman aged 40 to 50 in good health. The specimen sequenced was blood. The CDR3 loop is CASRIQGNSGNTIYF. The CDR3 DNA reads TGTGCCAGCAGAATACAGGGGAACTCTGGAAACACCATATATTTT.